The entry that follows covers one T cell receptor beta chain sequence. The antigen is undetermined. The assay was immunoSEQ multiplex PCR, and TCRdb's table has in-frame clones only and misses some. The data contain nearly 95,000 clones, approximately 92% of them seen just once; the ten biggest clones take up 2% to 2.5%. The entry originates in a study of T cell responses to AZD1222 COVID-19 vaccine. The CDR3 runs to 13 residues. CDR1 is LNHDA, CDR2 SQIVND, per germline (reference sequence). Trimming took 4 bases from V and 9 from J; bases not matched to a gene: 3. Overall study findings and caveats: The study found Spike-specific TCR breadth and depth rose after two AZD1222 doses. There were repertoire samples only from the period after the peak T cell response. The study identified only a handful of AZD1222 recipients as seropositive at baseline.

The J gene is TRBJ1-6, the V gene TRBV19; 7 bases fit TRBD1. The clonotype comes from an adult who received the AZD1222 COVID-19 vaccine. Sequencing used peripheral blood, obtained 28 days after the second AZD1222 dose. The CDR3 bases are TGTGCCAGTAGTACTACAGGGGTTTCACCCCTCCACTTT. Encoded protein: CASSTTGVSPLHF.